These 28 T cell receptor beta chains share one sample of origin, sequenced in a study of T cell repertoires in cytomegalovirus infection. Via MiXCR, TCRdb re-called the reads, giving one row per CDR3 protein. In the table there are almost 500,000 distinct CDR3 sequences, roughly 12% of which are singletons. The sample was PBMCs. These receptors all stem from a human donor in good health (CMV status not recorded). Some clones in this sample may be carry-over from other donors' samples.

At least ten counts were recorded for this clonotype. The genes are TRBV12-3 or TRBV12-4 and TRBJ2-7; 8 nucleotides align to TRBD2. CDR3 length: 15 amino acids. The junction had 9 bases not matched to a gene; V was cut back by 5 bases and J by 3 bases. The CDR3 is CASSPGTSSDYEQYF. CDR3 DNA: TGTGCCAGCAGTCCTGGGACTAGTTCAGACTACGAGCAGTACTTC.

In its sample, this clonotype was seen a few times. This chain connects TRBV6-6 to TRBJ1-3; no clear D gene. The germline V gene encodes CDR1 MNHNY and CDR2 SVGAGI (reference sequence). This CDR3 has 11 amino acids. Trimming stripped 11 bases from V and 8 bases from J, with 13 bases between. The CDR3 loop reads CAGQEEDTIYF. The CDR3 DNA sequence: TGTGCCGGTCAAGAGGAGGACACCATATATTTT.

This clonotype has a count of ten or more. The chain joins TRBV6-6 to TRBJ2-1; 9 nucleotides match TRBD2. With 0 bases clipped from V and 3 bases from J, the junction kept 6 bases outside the gene matches. This CDR3 is 17 amino acids long. Germline CDR1 MNHNY, CDR2 SVGAGI (reference sequence). The CDR3 DNA reads TGTGCCAGCAGTTACTCAGCAGCGGGGGGCTTCTACAATGAGCAGTTCTTC. Protein sequence: CASSYSAAGGFYNEQFF.

This clonotype was detected a few times. The chain joins TRBV19 to TRBJ1-5, with no clear D. CDR3 length: 13 residues. Germline V lookup: CDR1 LNHDA, CDR2 SQIVND (reference sequence). Trimming took 1 base from V and 7 from J, leaving 8 bases between them. The CDR3 loop is CASSIGRRQPQHF. The CDR3 DNA is TGTGCCAGTAGTATAGGGAGGAGACAGCCCCAGCATTTT.

This clonotype was recorded many times. The rearrangement links TRBV7-2 to TRBJ2-5, with TRBD2 identical over 7 bases. The germline gives CDR1 SGHTA, CDR2 FQGNSA. The CDR3 covers 15 residues. The V and J ends lost 7 bases and 1 base, in that order; junction bases with no gene match: 9. CDR3 nucleotide sequence: TGTGCCAGCACCCAGGCTAGCGGCCCCCAAGAGACCCAGTACTTC. This sequence encodes CASTQASGPQETQYF.

About this clonotype itself: A much more abundant neighbour one base away suggests this may be a read error. Because it lacks the conserved phenylalanine or tryptophan at the end, this CDR3 is likely a read error. The chain has TRBV10-1 and TRBJ1-1; 8 bases match TRBD1. Germline assignment: CDR1 WNHNN and CDR2 SYGVQD (reference sequence). The CDR3 sequence is 15 residues long. J lost 6 bases, V lost 7 bases, and 13 bases had no gene match. The DNA of the CDR3 is TGCGCCAGCAATGACGACAGGGGAGTTGATGCTGAAGCTTTCCTT. This codes for CASNDDRGVDAEAFL.

The genes are TRBV13 and TRBJ2-7; possible D gene TRBD1, 6 bases. The CDR3 loop spans 14 amino acids. The V gene lost 3 bases and the J gene lost 3 bases, with 12 bases spanning the gap. The V gene's germline CDR1 is PRHDT and CDR2 FYEKMQ (reference sequence). DNA of the CDR3: TGTGCCAGCAGCTTCTCAACAGGGAACTACGAGCAGTACTTC. Its protein product is CASSFSTGNYEQYF.

This clonotype was detected many times. The V call is TRBV7-6, the J call TRBJ2-3; TRBD2 matches 7 bases. The CDR3 loop spans 15 amino acids. From germline, CDR1 is SGHVS and CDR2 FNYEAQ. V dropped 6 bases and J dropped 4; count of bases not matched to a gene: 10. The CDR3: CASRLGGSSADTQYF. The CDR3 DNA sequence: TGTGCCAGCAGGCTGGGCGGGAGCTCGGCAGATACGCAGTATTTT.

This clonotype was detected only a few times. The chain combines TRBV6-1 with TRBJ2-1, with 8 nucleotides matching TRBD2. Per the germline V gene, CDR1 is MNHNS and CDR2 is SASEGT. V trimming: 4 bases; J trimming: 1 base; junction bases outside the gene matches: 6. CDR3 length equals 16 residues. The CDR3 loop is CASSGPGLVSYNEQFF. The CDR3 DNA sequence: TGTGCCAGCAGTGGCCCGGGACTAGTTTCCTACAATGAGCAGTTCTTC.

There are many counts of this clonotype. The J gene is TRBJ1-1, the V gene TRBV2; D perhaps matches TRBD1 (5 bases). The length of the CDR3 is 15 residues. Germline-derived CDR1 and CDR2 are SNHLY and FYNNEI. The ends were cut back, 8 bases at V and 2 bases at J, with 18 bases in the middle. CDR3 in DNA: TGTGCCAGCCGGCTCAAGGGGCCGAGAAACACTGAAGCTTTCTTT. Residues: CASRLKGPRNTEAFF.

There are a few counts of this clonotype. The chain is built from TRBV20-1 and TRBJ2-1; 9 positions agree with TRBD1. J lost 9 bases, V lost 0 bases, and 6 bases had no gene match. There are 14 residues in the CDR3. Per germline, CDR1 DFQATT and CDR2 SNEGSKA (reference sequence). The CDR3 coding sequence is TGCAGTGCTAGAGAAGGGACAGGGCGCGGTGAGCAGTTCTTC. It is translated as CSAREGTGRGEQFF.

A word on this clonotype: A much larger clone differs from this one at a single base, so this may be a read error. The chain recombines TRBV27 with TRBJ1-2; possible D gene TRBD1, 5 bases. The CDR3 spans 14 residues. From germline, CDR1 is MNHEY and CDR2 SMNVEV (reference sequence). V was clipped by 2 bases and J by 6 bases, with 13 bases between them. The CDR3 protein is CASSLSLGGDGYTF. As DNA, the CDR3 is TGTGCCAGCAGTTTAAGTCTGGGGGGAGATGGCTACACCTTC.

This clonotype was counted once. The chain combines TRBV5-5 with TRBJ2-7; a weak D match, TRBD1 (6 bases). The CDR3 has 14 residues. The V gene's germline CDR1 is SGHKS and CDR2 YYEKEE (reference sequence). V lost 0 bases to trimming and J lost 5 bases, with 12 bases between them. CDR3 region: CASSLGDTGHEQYF. CDR3 DNA sequence: TGTGCCAGCAGCTTGGGGGACACCGGCCACGAGCAGTACTTC.

Many counts were recorded for this clonotype. CDR3 DNA: TGTGCCACCTGGACTAGCGGGAGCGAGCAGTTCTTC. It specifies CATWTSGSEQFF. The V call is TRBV28, the J call TRBJ2-1; 13 nucleotides match TRBD2. Germline CDR1 reads MDHEN; CDR2 reads SYDVKM. This CDR3 is built from 12 residues. V gave up 10 bases and J gave up 10 bases; unmatched junction bases: 4.

This clonotype was observed a single time. A much larger clone lies a single base off, so this may be a read error. The conserved final phenylalanine or tryptophan is absent from the CDR3, which likely points to a read error. The gene calls are TRBV28 and TRBJ2-7; 10 bases are shared with TRBD2. V gave up 2 bases and J gave up 4 bases; unmatched junction bases: 8. Germline assignment: CDR1 MDHEN and CDR2 SYDVKM. The CDR3 is made up of 16 amino acids. The CDR3 DNA is TGTGCCAGCAGTTTACCGCTAGCGGGAGTTGGGTACGAGCAGTACTCC. Translation gives CASSLPLAGVGYEQYS.

This clonotype has just a few counts. The chain employs TRBV20-1 and TRBJ1-1; 9 nucleotides line up with TRBD1. Germline V gene lookup returns CDR1 DFQATT and CDR2 SNEGSKA (reference sequence). V lost 5 bases to trimming and J lost 4 bases; unmatched junction nucleotides: 8. The CDR3 has 14 amino acids. The CDR3 DNA is TGCAGTGCTCGATACTTGGACAGGGGCACTGAAGCTTTCTTT. Its translation is CSARYLDRGTEAFF.

This clonotype was seen only a few times. The V gene is TRBV20-1, the J gene TRBJ1-2, with D unresolved. Trimming cost V 5 bases and J 8 bases, with 15 bases left between them. In germline, CDR1 is DFQATT, CDR2 SNEGSKA (reference sequence). The CDR3 loop spans 12 amino acids. The CDR3 nucleotides are TGCAGTGCTCCCACCGAAGTTGGAGGCTACACCTTC. Protein sequence: CSAPTEVGGYTF.

This clonotype was seen repeatedly, ten times or more. The chain employs TRBV19 and TRBJ2-7, with D perhaps assigned TRBD1 or TRBD2 (5 bases each). The V gene lost 8 bases and the J gene lost 2 bases, with 16 bases spanning the gap. The CDR3 extends over 14 amino acids. In germline, CDR1 is LNHDA, CDR2 SQIVND (reference sequence). As DNA, the CDR3 is TGTGCCAGTTCTCCCGGGACGGTTCCCTACGAGCAGTACTTC. It yields the protein CASSPGTVPYEQYF. The complete variable domain, with remaining parts taken from reference TRBV19 and TRBJ2-7, reads DGGITQSPKYLFRKEGQNVTLSCEQNLNHDAMYWYRQDPGQGLRLIYYSQIVNDFQKGDIAEGYSVSREKKESFPLTVTSAQKNPTAFYLCASSPGTVPYEQYFGPGTRLTVT.

This clonotype was picked up a small number of times. The chain recombines TRBV20-1 with TRBJ2-1; the match to TRBD1 covers 12 bases. Germline V lookup: CDR1 DFQATT, CDR2 SNEGSKA (reference sequence). The CDR3 length is 15 residues. This CDR3 is CSGNPGQGADNEQFF. Written as DNA, the CDR3 is TGCAGCGGAAACCCGGGACAGGGGGCGGATAATGAGCAGTTCTTC.

This clonotype was seen ten or more times. The chain links TRBV11-3 to TRBJ2-1, with D hard to call. Trimming pared 5 bases from V and 2 bases from J, leaving 13 bases between. Germline CDR1 reads SGHNT; CDR2 reads YENEEA. The CDR3 totals 15 residues. The CDR3, as DNA: TGTGCCAGCAGCCCTTCAGCGATCCCCTACAATGAGCAGTTCTTC. Protein product: CASSPSAIPYNEQFF.

This clonotype was counted at least ten times. The V and J genes are TRBV28 and TRBJ2-1; D perhaps matches TRBD1 (5 bases). The V gene lost 3 bases and the J gene lost 8 bases, with 17 bases spanning the gap. Germline CDR1 and CDR2: MDHEN and SYDVKM. The CDR3 loop spans 15 amino acids. CDR3 DNA: TGTGCCAGCAGTTTTCCCGGTGACCTAGGGGATGAGCAGTTCTTC. Translation: CASSFPGDLGDEQFF. Based on the CDR3 plus reference TRBV28 and TRBJ2-1, the full variable domain is DVKVTQSSRYLVKRTGEKVFLECVQDMDHENMFWYRQDPGLGLRLIYFSYDVKMKEKGDIPEGYSVSREKKERFSLILESASTNQTSMYLCASSFPGDLGDEQFFGPGTRLTVL.

This clonotype occurred a few times. The chain links TRBV3-1 to TRBJ2-7, with 9 nucleotides matching TRBD2. The germline CDR1 and CDR2 sequences are LGHDT and YNNKEL (reference sequence). The length of the CDR3 is 15 residues. Trimming took 1 base from V and 4 from J; bases not matched to a gene: 5. The CDR3 here is CASSQGSLAGYEQYF. CDR3 bases: TGTGCCAGCAGCCAAGGGTCTCTAGCGGGATACGAGCAGTACTTC.

This clonotype was counted at least ten times. In DNA form, the CDR3 reads TGTGCCAGCAAGGAGGGGGGGTTCACCGGGGAGCTGTTTTTT. Its translation: CASKEGGFTGELFF. V gene TRBV7-8 combines with J gene TRBJ2-2, with D maybe TRBD2 (7 bases). This CDR3 region has 14 residues. Deletions cut 7 bases from V and 4 bases from J, with 13 bases between. Germline CDR1 is SGHVS and CDR2 is FQNEAQ.

This clonotype was counted many times. This chain uses TRBV7-8 with TRBJ2-1, with D perhaps TRBD2 (5 bases). Per the germline V gene, CDR1 is SGHVS and CDR2 is FQNEAQ. Trimming removed 3 bases at V and 12 bases at J, with 12 bases between. The CDR3 spans 12 residues. The CDR3 sequence: CASSFAEGRQFF. DNA for the CDR3: TGTGCCAGCAGCTTTGCTGAGGGCCGGCAGTTCTTC.

This clonotype has only one observation. The chain uses TRBV20-1 and TRBJ1-1; D might be TRBD1 (6 bases). The CDR3 has 13 residues. Germline loops: CDR1 DFQATT, CDR2 SNEGSKA (reference sequence). V was shortened by 0 bases and J by 5 bases, with 10 bases between the two germline ends. CDR3 bases: TGCAGTGCTAGAGATCTGGGGGCGACTGAAGCTTTCTTT. It yields the protein CSARDLGATEAFF.

The rearrangement uses TRBV30 and TRBJ1-1; D not resolved. The CDR3 spans 12 residues. V was cut by 7 bases and J by 2 bases, with 11 bases left in between. Germline V gene data show CDR1 as GTSNPN and CDR2 as SVGIG (reference sequence). In DNA, the CDR3 is TGTGCCTTAACACATTCAAACACTGAAGCTTTCTTT. It codes for CALTHSNTEAFF.

V gene TRBV10-3 combines with J gene TRBJ2-3; unclear D gene. V was trimmed by 1 base and J by 6 bases, leaving 5 bases between them. Germline-derived CDR1 and CDR2 are ENHRY and SYGVKD. There are 12 residues in the CDR3. CDR3 nucleotides: TGTGCCATCAGTGAGTTTTGGGATACGCAGTATTTT. It encodes CAISEFWDTQYF.

A few counts support this clonotype. This sequence joins TRBV18 and TRBJ1-1; no reliable D call. This CDR3 is built from 15 residues. Germline V gene data show CDR1 as KGHSH and CDR2 as LQKENI. Trimming left V 0 bases short and J 5 bases short, with 13 bases between. This CDR3 is CASSPPSWVRTEAFF. The CDR3 region has the DNA TGTGCCAGCTCACCACCGAGCTGGGTGAGAACTGAAGCTTTCTTT.